The 22 T cell receptor beta chains below come from one sample, sequenced in a study of T cells in Graves' hyperthyroidism and ophthalmopathy. The TCR beta CDR3 regions underwent amplification using RNA transcripts as the source. The HTBI set primed first-round TCR CDR3 RT-PCR. TCRdb independently ran MiXCR on the multiplex PCR reads; one entry per CDR3 protein. The sample shows over 500,000 distinct CDR3 sequences, 14% of them seen only once. Input material: blood. The receptors derive from a woman aged 40 to 50 with Graves' hyperthyroidism.

Only a few counts were recorded for this clonotype. The chain recombines TRBV19 with TRBJ2-1, with TRBD1 as a possible D gene (6 bases). Germline assignment: CDR1 LNHDA and CDR2 SQIVND (reference sequence). CDR3 size: 13 residues. V lost 8 bases, J lost 5 bases, and 13 bases lay in between. The DNA of the CDR3 is TGTGCCAGTCAGGGGCAGAGAAACAATGAGCAGTTCTTC. Amino acid sequence: CASQGQRNNEQFF.

This clonotype was observed at least ten times. CDR3 nucleotide sequence: TGTGCCACCGAAGGCATGAACACTGAAGCTTTCTTT. This encodes CATEGMNTEAFF. This rearrangement joins TRBV2 to TRBJ1-1; no definite D call. Germline loops: CDR1 SNHLY, CDR2 FYNNEI. V was clipped by 10 bases and J by 0 bases, with 9 bases between them. The CDR3 has 12 amino acids.

This clonotype turned up a few times. V is TRBV11-2 and J is TRBJ2-5; D unclear. The germline CDR1 and CDR2 sequences are SGHAT and FQNNGV. This CDR3 spans 15 amino acids. Trimming pared 2 bases from V and 5 bases from J, leaving 15 bases between. The CDR3, as DNA: TGTGCCAGCAGCTTATCAGGTTCTCGTGGGGAGACCCAGTACTTC. Its protein is CASSLSGSRGETQYF.

This clonotype was counted at least ten times. The chain joins TRBV27 to TRBJ2-7; 15 bases align to TRBD2. The CDR3 is made up of 16 amino acids. Germline CDR1 MNHEY, CDR2 SMNVEV (reference sequence). V lost 6 bases, J lost 5 bases, and 8 bases stayed unmatched. CDR3 protein: CASRSGTSGRIHEQYF. The CDR3 DNA sequence: TGTGCCAGCAGATCGGGGACTAGCGGGAGGATACACGAGCAGTACTTC.

This clonotype was observed many times. The V call is TRBV10-3, the J call TRBJ2-7, with TRBD1 identical over 8 bases. CDR3 length: 14 amino acids. CDR1 ENHRY and CDR2 SYGVKD come from the germline V gene. J lost 4 bases, V lost 5 bases, and 7 bases had no gene match. CDR3 DNA sequence: TGTGCCATCAGTTCAGGGGGCCGGGATTACGAGCAGTACTTC. It yields the protein CAISSGGRDYEQYF.

This clonotype was counted at least ten times. The rearrangement uses TRBV19 and TRBJ2-6, with D perhaps TRBD1 (5 bases). V lost 6 bases to trimming and J lost 8 bases, with 17 bases between them. CDR1 is LNHDA and CDR2 is SQIVND in the germline V gene (reference sequence). The CDR3 is 15 amino acids. The CDR3 spells CASRLDRSSTNVLTF. For the CDR3, the DNA is TGTGCCAGTAGGCTCGACAGATCCTCTACCAACGTCCTGACTTTC.

In this sample, this clonotype turned up a few times. The CDR3 DNA reads TGTGCCAGCAGGAATACCCCGGGGCAGAGGAGCTCTGGAAACACCATATATTTT. Translation gives CASRNTPGQRSSGNTIYF. V usage is TRBV28 and J usage is TRBJ1-3, with a tentative D call TRBD1 (5 bases). The CDR3 contains 18 residues. Germline V CDR1 and CDR2: MDHEN, SYDVKM. V lost 6 bases and J lost 0, with 21 bases in between.

This clonotype has at least ten counts. The chain recombines TRBV3-1 with TRBJ2-7, with D perhaps assigned TRBD1 or TRBD2 (5 bases each). The V end lost 2 bases, the J end lost 0 bases, and 11 bases lay between the germline ends. Germline CDR1 reads LGHDT; CDR2 reads YNNKEL (reference sequence). The CDR3 runs 15 residues. The CDR3 DNA is TGTGCCAGCAGCCAAATGAGGGGTAGCTCCTACGAGCAGTACTTC. It yields the protein CASSQMRGSSYEQYF.

V gene TRBV15 combines with J gene TRBJ2-1; possibly TRBD1 for D (5 bases). The V end lost 0 bases, the J end lost 10 bases, and 19 bases lay between the germline ends. Germline loops: CDR1 LNHNV, CDR2 YYDKDF (reference sequence). This CDR3 spans 16 amino acids. CDR3 nucleotide sequence: TGTGCCACCAGCAGAGATGGGGCGGCTTTGGGTATCGAGCAGTTCTTC. It yields the protein CATSRDGAALGIEQFF.

This clonotype was picked up many times. The rearrangement links TRBV3-1 to TRBJ1-2, with 9 bases that match TRBD1. CDR3 length: 16 residues. Germline values: CDR1 LGHDT, CDR2 YNNKEL (reference sequence). J gave up 4 bases and V 3 bases, and 9 bases lay outside the gene matches. CDR3 nucleotides: TGTGCCAGCAGCCAGATGGGCGGGACAGGGAGCTATGGCTACACCTTC. It yields the protein CASSQMGGTGSYGYTF.

This clonotype turned up a few times. The DNA is left out, because the CDR3 cannot be placed on it with certainty; the CDR3 is given as TCRdb lists it. J is TRBJ2-2 and V is TRBV28; the D call TRBD1 from the table was never checked on the DNA. Germline V gene sequence: CDR1 MDHEN, CDR2 SYDVKM. The CDR3 has 20 amino acids, counting both end residues. CDR3 region: CASSSYYEQYFGPGTGELFF.

This clonotype was seen a handful of times. This chain uses TRBV3-1 with TRBJ2-7, with a possible D match to TRBD2 (6 bases). V was shortened by 3 bases and J by 2 bases, with 8 bases between the two germline ends. Germline lookup yields CDR1 LGHDT and CDR2 YNNKEL (reference sequence). The CDR3 sequence is 13 residues long. Here the CDR3 DNA reads TGTGCCAGCAGCCAGACTAGAACCTACGAGCAGTACTTC. Protein sequence: CASSQTRTYEQYF.

This clonotype was counted only a few times. The V call is TRBV27, the J call TRBJ2-1; 8 nucleotides align to TRBD1. The CDR3 has 15 amino acids. CDR1 and CDR2 from the germline V gene are MNHEY and SMNVEV (reference sequence). V lost 7 bases and J lost 9; bases outside the gene matches: 14. This chain's CDR3 is CASIKGRGPFSEQFF. The CDR3 DNA is TGTGCCAGCATTAAAGGCAGGGGGCCCTTTAGTGAGCAGTTCTTC.

CDR3 sequence reads: CASSVMGQVSYEQYF. The CDR3 coding sequence is TGTGCCAGCAGCGTAATGGGACAAGTCTCCTACGAGCAGTACTTC. The chain employs TRBV5-4 and TRBJ2-7, with D possibly TRBD1 on 6 matching bases. Trimming removed 4 bases from V and 0 bases from J, with 14 bases in between. The CDR3 covers 15 residues. Germline CDR1 SGHNT, CDR2 YYREEE (reference sequence).

The chain carries TRBV6-1 and TRBJ2-7; D possibly corresponds to TRBD1 (6 bases). Germline CDR1 reads MNHNS; CDR2 reads SASEGT. Trimming removed 1 base from V and 2 bases from J, with 21 bases in between. The CDR3 runs to 18 residues. CDR3 sequence reads: CASSEVTGWTATTYEQYF. The CDR3, as DNA: TGTGCCAGCAGTGAAGTAACAGGTTGGACAGCCACTACCTACGAGCAGTACTTC.

This rearrangement joins TRBV7-9 to TRBJ2-4; the D gene could be TRBD1 or TRBD2 (5 bases each). This CDR3 is 17 amino acids long. Trimming pared 1 base from V and 1 base from J, leaving 14 bases between. CDR1 SEHNR and CDR2 FQNEAQ come from the germline V gene (reference sequence). The CDR3 loop reads CASSLDSPGPAKNIQYF. The CDR3 DNA follows: TGTGCCAGCAGCTTAGATTCACCGGGGCCCGCCAAAAACATTCAGTACTTC.

This clonotype was seen many times. The rearrangement uses TRBV7-9 and TRBJ2-2; 9 nucleotides line up with TRBD2. This CDR3 has 16 amino acids. V shed 4 bases, J shed 5 bases, and the junction held 8 bases outside the gene matches. Germline CDR1 SEHNR, CDR2 FQNEAQ (reference sequence). The CDR3 region has the DNA TGTGCCAGCAGCTCCCCTAGCGGGATCTGGACCGGGGAGCTGTTTTTT. As protein: CASSSPSGIWTGELFF.

This clonotype was seen many times. The chain joins TRBV6-1 to TRBJ2-2, with no clear D. Germline CDR1 MNHNS, CDR2 SASEGT. The CDR3 spans 16 residues. V lost 2 bases, J lost 5 bases, and 15 bases lay in between. The CDR3 loop reads CASSERASFRTGELFF. The CDR3 coding sequence is TGTGCCAGCAGTGAACGGGCCTCGTTTAGGACCGGGGAGCTGTTTTTT.

CDR3 sequence reads: CASSQEPPPRTEAFF. Written as DNA, the CDR3 is TGCGCCAGCAGCCAAGAACCCCCACCGCGGACTGAAGCTTTCTTT. V is TRBV4-1 and J is TRBJ1-1; D not certain. Per the germline V gene, CDR1 is MGHRA and CDR2 is YSYEKL. V lost 0 bases to trimming and J lost 5 bases, with 13 bases between them. The CDR3 spans 15 residues.

As concerns this clonotype: A much larger clone differs by one base, so this may be a read error. CDR3 sequence reads: CARTQALDEREIYEQFF. DNA for the CDR3: TGTGCCAGGACCCAAGCTCTCGATGAGCGGGAGATATACGAGCAGTTCTTC. This chain joins TRBV25-1 and TRBJ2-7; TRBD2 aligns across 8 bases. Near its end, the DNA agrees better with TRBJ2-1, so the J call may be wrong. The length of the CDR3 is 17 residues. Germline CDR1 is MGHDK and CDR2 is SYGVNS.

J is TRBJ2-5 and V is TRBV2; 7 nucleotides agree with TRBD1. The CDR3 consists of 15 residues. Germline V lookup: CDR1 SNHLY, CDR2 FYNNEI. V was clipped by 5 bases and J by 3 bases; unmatched bases: 9. CDR3 sequence reads: CASSFTLTGKETQYF. In nucleotides, the CDR3 is TGTGCCAGCAGTTTTACCTTGACAGGGAAAGAGACCCAGTACTTC.

This clonotype was recorded at least ten times. V is TRBV12-5 and J is TRBJ1-1; the match to TRBD1 covers 7 bases. With V trimmed by 3 bases and J by 5 bases, 6 bases remained unmatched. Germline V gene lookup returns CDR1 LGHNT and CDR2 FRNRAP. There are 14 residues in the CDR3. CDR3 sequence: CASGFGTQGTEAFF. The CDR3 bases are TGTGCTAGTGGTTTTGGTACACAGGGGACTGAAGCTTTCTTT.